Listed below are T cell receptor beta chains from one sample, sequenced in a study of CD8 T cells in ankylosing spondylitis. TCRdb re-analysed the 5' RACE reads in MiXCR, keeping a single row per CDR3 protein. The data show 25,000 to 30,000 distinct CDR3 sequences, with about 5.1% seen just once and approximately 1.8% held by the top ten. The sample taken for sequencing was blood, either unsorted or a sorted T cell fraction (not recorded which). The receptor set was obtained from a female donor with ankylosing spondylitis or in good health (not recorded which). Both conserved end residues are part of each CDR3. D genes are given only for firm matches. Only part of the rows carry a size: once, few, many, or a class if the clone is expanded.

d_gene: TRBD1
abundance: many
j_gene: TRBJ2-1
v_gene: TRBV9
CDR3aa: CASSERFGTGNRNEQFF
CDR3nt: TGTGCCAGCAGCGAACGATTCGGGACAGGGAACCGCAATGAGCAGTTCTTC

d_gene: -
abundance: many
j_gene: TRBJ1-5
v_gene: TRBV9
CDR3aa: CASSVGVGRNQPQHF
CDR3nt: TGTGCCAGCAGCGTAGGGGTAGGCCGCAATCAGCCCCAGCATTTT

d_gene: TRBD1
abundance: many
j_gene: TRBJ1-3
v_gene: TRBV9
CDR3aa: CASSRQGPVGNTIYF
CDR3nt: TGTGCCAGCAGCAGACAGGGGCCCGTCGGAAACACCATATATTTT

d_gene: TRBD1
abundance: medium-sized
j_gene: TRBJ1-2
v_gene: TRBV9
CDR3aa: CASSAGQGNYGYTF
CDR3nt: TGTGCCAGCAGCGCAGGACAGGGGAACTATGGCTACACCTTC

d_gene: -
abundance: medium-sized
j_gene: TRBJ1-2
v_gene: TRBV9
CDR3aa: CASTFISVGAGDGYTF
CDR3nt: TGTGCCAGCACCTTTATATCAGTTGGGGCAGGGGATGGCTACACCTTC

d_gene: -
abundance: many
j_gene: TRBJ1-1
v_gene: TRBV9
CDR3aa: CASSVGIGQSFTEAFF
CDR3nt: TGTGCCAGCAGCGTAGGGATAGGACAGTCGTTCACTGAAGCTTTCTTT

d_gene: TRBD2
abundance: many
j_gene: TRBJ2-3
v_gene: TRBV9
CDR3aa: CASSIQVAAGGGADTQYF
CDR3nt: TGTGCCAGCAGCATACAGGTAGCCGCGGGGGGGGGCGCAGATACGCAGTATTTT

d_gene: -
abundance: few
j_gene: TRBJ2-7
v_gene: TRBV9
CDR3aa: CASRPSAGDQQYF
CDR3nt: TGTGCCAGCAGGCCTTCGGCAGGGGACCAGCAGTACTTC

d_gene: TRBD2
abundance: many
j_gene: TRBJ2-1
v_gene: TRBV9
CDR3aa: CASSVGTSGRTYNEQFF
CDR3nt: TGTGCCAGCAGCGTCGGGACTAGCGGGAGGACCTACAATGAGCAGTTCTTC

d_gene: -
abundance: -
j_gene: TRBJ2-3
v_gene: TRBV9
CDR3aa: CASSVDPSADTQYF
CDR3nt: TGTGCCAGCAGCGTAGACCCTAGTGCAGATACGCAGTATTTT

d_gene: -
abundance: many
j_gene: TRBJ2-2
v_gene: TRBV9
CDR3aa: CASSVNGELFF
CDR3nt: TGTGCCAGCAGCGTAAACGGGGAGCTGTTTTTT

d_gene: TRBD2
abundance: many
j_gene: TRBJ2-5
v_gene: TRBV9
CDR3aa: CASSGGLAGSQETQYF
CDR3nt: TGTGCCAGCAGCGGTGGACTAGCGGGGAGTCAAGAGACCCAGTACTTC

d_gene: TRBD1
abundance: many
j_gene: TRBJ1-1
v_gene: TRBV9
CDR3aa: CASSVSGGAAEAFF
CDR3nt: TGTGCCAGCAGCGTATCAGGGGGCGCCGCTGAAGCTTTCTTT

d_gene: TRBD2
abundance: -
j_gene: TRBJ2-2
v_gene: TRBV9
CDR3aa: CASQGLAGNTGELFF
CDR3nt: TGTGCCAGCCAAGGACTAGCGGGAAACACCGGGGAGCTGTTTTTT